These 14 T cell receptor beta chains share one sample of origin, sequenced in a study of early stage breast cancer tumors. Sequencing used immunoSEQ multiplex PCR; TCRdb keeps in-frame clones, though not all of them. The table has 20,000 to 25,000 clones, roughly 76% seen once; the top ten hold around a quarter. Input material: blood. The receptor set was obtained from a person between 55 and 70 years old with breast cancer.

The chain recombines TRBV13 with TRBJ1-4, with D tentatively TRBD1 (6 bases). The CDR3 is 14 amino acids. V was clipped by 3 bases and J by 5 bases, with 10 bases between them. Per the germline V gene, CDR1 is PRHDT and CDR2 is FYEKMQ (reference sequence). The CDR3 region has the DNA TGTGCCAGCAGCTTGCGTCAGGGGAATGAAAAACTGTTTTTT. Protein product: CASSLRQGNEKLFF.

V usage is TRBV27 and J usage is TRBJ1-4; no clear D gene. The ends were cut back, 5 bases at V and 0 bases at J, with 7 bases in the middle. This CDR3 is 14 amino acids long. CDR1 and CDR2 from the germline V gene are MNHEY and SMNVEV (reference sequence). The CDR3 loop reads CASSRLATNEKLFF. CDR3 coding DNA: TGTGCCAGCAGTAGGCTTGCAACTAATGAAAAACTGTTTTTT.

This chain links TRBV6-1 with TRBJ2-7; TRBD2 is a possible D gene (9 bases). This CDR3 has 15 amino acids. V gave up 4 bases and J gave up 4 bases, with 17 bases separating them. Per the germline V gene, CDR1 is MNHNS and CDR2 is SASEGT. The CDR3 nucleotides are TGTGCCAGCAGTGCAGGACAGGGACTAGCTTACGAGCAGTACTTC. Protein: CASSAGQGLAYEQYF.

The genes are TRBV2 and TRBJ1-2, with TRBD1 identical over 8 bases. The CDR3 runs to 14 residues. With 6 bases clipped from V and 8 bases from J, the junction kept 11 bases outside the gene matches. Germline loops: CDR1 SNHLY, CDR2 FYNNEI. The CDR3 region has the DNA TGTGCCAGCAGCCCTGACAGGGGAGTCTGGGGCTACACCTTC. It yields the protein CASSPDRGVWGYTF.

The chain carries TRBV4-1 and TRBJ2-1; no clear D gene. This CDR3 is built from 14 residues. Germline assignment: CDR1 MGHRA and CDR2 YSYEKL. V lost 3 bases to trimming and J lost 3 bases, with 9 bases between them. This CDR3 reads CASSHAGIYNEQFF. In DNA form, the CDR3 reads TGCGCCAGCAGCCATGCCGGAATCTACAATGAGCAGTTCTTC.

This clone was seen a single time. The V gene is TRBV6-5, the J gene TRBJ1-5; TRBD1 matches at 8 bases. CDR3 length equals 15 residues. The ends lost 5 bases at V and 3 bases at J; junction bases unmatched: 6. The germline CDR1 and CDR2 sequences are MNHEY and SVGAGI. The CDR3 protein is CASSPGTGYNQPQHF. As DNA, the CDR3 is TGTGCCAGCAGTCCCGGGACAGGATACAATCAGCCCCAGCATTTT.

The rearrangement links TRBV5-8 to TRBJ2-2, with D unresolved. The germline gives CDR1 SGHTS, CDR2 YDEGEE. V lost 0 bases and J 4 bases, leaving 7 bases between the germline ends. CDR3 size: 14 residues. In nucleotides, the CDR3 is TGTGCCAGCAGCTTGGGGCCATTCACCGGGGAGCTGTTTTTT. Its translation: CASSLGPFTGELFF.

J is TRBJ1-5 and V is TRBV2, with 7 nucleotides matching TRBD1. The ends lost 0 bases at V and 4 bases at J; junction bases unmatched: 3. The CDR3 totals 15 residues. The germline V gene encodes CDR1 SNHLY and CDR2 FYNNEI. CDR3 nucleotides: TGTGCCAGCAGTGAAGCCGACAGGGTAAATCAGCCCCAGCATTTT. Amino acid sequence: CASSEADRVNQPQHF.

This chain uses TRBV13 with TRBJ2-5; 7 nucleotides line up with TRBD1. This CDR3 region has 12 residues. Germline CDR1 reads PRHDT; CDR2 reads FYEKMQ (reference sequence). V gave up 5 bases and J gave up 11 bases; unmatched junction bases: 8. In nucleotides, the CDR3 is TGTGCCAGCAGCCTCGGGACAGCTGGGCAGTACTTC. The encoded protein is CASSLGTAGQYF.

The rearrangement links TRBV5-1 to TRBJ1-1; D is uncertain. Trimming shortened V by 2 bases and J by 7 bases, and 15 bases separated the two germline ends. Germline V CDR1 and CDR2: SGHRS, YFSETQ. CDR3 length equals 14 residues. CDR3 residues: CASSFGIAGFEAFF. CDR3 in DNA: TGCGCCAGCAGCTTTGGCATCGCGGGGTTTGAAGCTTTCTTT.

The chain uses TRBV6-5 and TRBJ1-1, with D tentatively TRBD1 (6 bases). The CDR3 totals 15 residues. The germline V gene encodes CDR1 MNHEY and CDR2 SVGAGI. The V end lost 0 bases, the J end lost 0 bases, and 8 bases lay between the germline ends. The CDR3 region is CASSYSDRMNTEAFF. The CDR3 region has the DNA TGTGCCAGCAGTTACTCGGACAGAATGAACACTGAAGCTTTCTTT.

J is TRBJ2-2 and V is TRBV18, with D perhaps assigned TRBD1 or TRBD2 (5 bases each). The CDR3 has 14 amino acids. Between the trimmed V and J ends, which lost 3 bases and 0 bases, there was a span of 5 bases. CDR1 and CDR2 (germline): KGHSH, LQKENI. The CDR3 region is CASSPGANTGELFF. CDR3 sequence (DNA): TGTGCCAGCTCACCGGGGGCGAACACCGGGGAGCTGTTTTTT. Supplemented by reference TRBV18 and TRBJ2-2, the full variable domain reads NAGVMQNPRHLVRRRGQEARLRCSPMKGHSHVYWYRQLPEEGLKFMVYLQKENIIDESGMPKERFSAEFPKEGPSILRIQQVVRGDSAAYFCASSPGANTGELFFGEGSRLTVL.

This clone was counted a few times. The rearrangement uses TRBV19 and TRBJ1-1, with D maybe TRBD1 (6 bases). This CDR3 has 15 residues. Germline CDR1 and CDR2: LNHDA and SQIVND (reference sequence). Trimming removed 5 bases from V and 0 bases from J, with 13 bases in between. The CDR3 loop is CASSPRDTLNTEAFF. The CDR3, as DNA: TGTGCCAGTAGTCCCCGGGACACCTTGAACACTGAAGCTTTCTTT.

V usage is TRBV21-1 and J usage is TRBJ2-7; the DNA was not compared with TRBD1, the D call given in the table. TRBV21-1 counts as a pseudogene. The CDR3 has 14 amino acids. This CDR3 reads CASSKQGSSYEQYF. CDR3 bases: TGTGCCAGCAGCAAACAGGGCAGCTCCTACGAGCAGTACTTC.